The subject of this entry is one T cell receptor beta chain. Its antigen is currently unknown. Sequenced by immunoSEQ multiplex PCR; TCRdb stores in-frame clones only, minus some. The sample yields some 120,000 clones, about nine tenths seen once. These data are taken from a study of T cell responses to AZD1222 COVID-19 vaccine. Whole-study findings and limits: Repertoires were collected only later (after the peak T cell response had occurred).

In germline, CDR1 is SGHVS, CDR2 FQNEAQ. The CDR3 runs 16 residues. V lost 1 base and J lost 7; bases outside the gene matches: 11. The receptor's source is an adult in good health. This sample comprised peripheral blood, obtained on day 0 of AZD1222 vaccination. The chain has TRBV7-8 and TRBJ2-5; 8 bases match TRBD2. CDR3 amino acids: CASSLVQRGPGGTQYF. The CDR3 bases are TGTGCCAGCAGCTTAGTGCAGCGGGGGCCCGGAGGGACCCAGTACTTC.